This TCR beta chain was retrieved from a study of CD8 T cells in ankylosing spondylitis. This clonotype was seen at least ten times. TCRdb processed the 5' RACE reads anew with MiXCR; each CDR3 protein has one entry. This table has about 240,000 distinct CDR3 sequences, roughly 10% appearing once. Per the germline V gene, CDR1 is SGDLS and CDR2 is YYNGEE. CDR3 length equals 14 residues. V gave up 4 bases and J gave up 3 bases; unmatched junction bases: 4. This TCR derives from a male donor with ankylosing spondylitis or in good health (not recorded which). Material for sequencing was blood, either unsorted or a sorted T cell fraction (not recorded which). The chain links TRBV9 to TRBJ2-5; TRBD1 matches at 9 bases. The chain's CDR3 is CASSPWTGEETQYF. The DNA for the CDR3 is TGTGCCAGCAGCCCCTGGACAGGGGAAGAGACCCAGTACTTC.